A selection of T cell receptor beta chains follows, all from one sample in a study of blood T cell repertoires in COVID-19. Libraries were prepared by immunoSEQ multiplex PCR; TCRdb keeps only in-frame clonotypes and omits some of them. This table holds 150,000 to 170,000 clones, roughly four fifths found once. Material for sequencing was PBMCs or T cells enriched from blood (not recorded which). The source of these receptors is a man aged 50 to 60 who had recovered from COVID-19. Both conserved end residues are part of each CDR3. The order of the fields is J gene, clone size, D gene, V gene, CDR3 DNA, CDR3 protein. A D gene is named only where the DNA matches it firmly. Size is stated for part of the rows, as once, few or many counts, or as a class when the clone is expanded.

>TRBJ2-1|NA|TRBD1|TRBV2
TGTGCCAGCAGAACTAACAGGGGGTTCTCCGTTGAGCAGTTCTTC
CASRTNRGFSVEQFF
>TRBJ2-1|NA|NA|TRBV20-1
TGCAGTGCTAGAGTCGGGGATGAGCAGTTCTTC
CSARVGDEQFF
>TRBJ2-7|NA|NA|TRBV12-1
TGTGCCAGCAGCTTTGGACCAGCGGAGTGTTGCGAGCAGTACTTC
CASSFGPAECCEQYF
>TRBJ1-3|NA|TRBD1|TRBV3-1/TRBV3-2
TGTGCCAGCAGCCAAGTTTGGACAGGGGCCGGAAACACCATATATTTT
CASSQVWTGAGNTIYF
>TRBJ1-4|NA|NA|TRBV10-2
TGCGCCAGCAGTGACAGAGAAAAACTGTTTTTT
CASSDREKLFF
>TRBJ2-7|NA|NA|TRBV7-2
TGTGCCAGCAGCTTAGCGAGGGCTAGCTTCGGGCAGTACTTC
CASSLARASFGQYF
>TRBJ1-2|few|NA|TRBV6-5
TGTGCCAGCAGCCCCGTTTTTACAGGGAGCTATGGCTACACCTTC
CASSPVFTGSYGYTF
>TRBJ2-7|NA|TRBD1|TRBV3-1/TRBV3-2
TGTGCCAGCAGCCCTTGGGACAGGGCTGAAGAGCAGTACTTC
CASSPWDRAEEQYF
>TRBJ2-7|NA|NA|TRBV6-5
TGTGCCAGCAGCGTTGGACAAGCGGGTGAGCAGTACTTC
CASSVGQAGEQYF
>TRBJ1-3|NA|NA|TRBV3-1/TRBV3-2
TGTGCCAGCAGCCAAGTGAGCAACTCTGGAAACACCATATATTTT
CASSQVSNSGNTIYF
>TRBJ2-5|NA|TRBD2|TRBV14
TGTGCCAGCAGTTCAGGGAGGCTAGCGGGGCAAGAGACCCAGTACTTC
CASSSGRLAGQETQYF